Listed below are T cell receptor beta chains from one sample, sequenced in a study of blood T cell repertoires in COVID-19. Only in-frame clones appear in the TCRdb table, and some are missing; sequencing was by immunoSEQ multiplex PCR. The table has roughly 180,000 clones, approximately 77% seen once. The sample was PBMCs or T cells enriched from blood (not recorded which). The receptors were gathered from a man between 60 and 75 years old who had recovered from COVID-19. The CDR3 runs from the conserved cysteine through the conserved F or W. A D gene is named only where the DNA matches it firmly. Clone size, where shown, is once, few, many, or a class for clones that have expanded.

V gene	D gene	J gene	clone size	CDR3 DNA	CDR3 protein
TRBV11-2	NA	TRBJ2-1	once	TGTGCCAGCAGCTTAAGAGGGTTGAGCTCCTACAATGAGCAGTTCTTC	CASSLRGLSSYNEQFF
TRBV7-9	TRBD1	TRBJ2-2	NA	TGTGCCAGCAGCTCCTTACAGGGGGTCGACACCGGGGAGCTGTTTTTT	CASSSLQGVDTGELFF
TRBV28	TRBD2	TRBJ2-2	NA	TGTGCCAGCAGAACGGGACTAGCGGGAGTTGCCGGGGAGCTGTTTTTT	CASRTGLAGVAGELFF
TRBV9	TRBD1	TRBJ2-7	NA	TGTGCCAGCAGCGGCAGCCGGGGACAGGGGGCCGACGAGCAGTACTTC	CASSGSRGQGADEQYF
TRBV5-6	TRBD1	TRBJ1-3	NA	TGTGCCAGCAGCTTGGCGACAGGGGGACCCTCTGGAAACACCATATATTTT	CASSLATGGPSGNTIYF
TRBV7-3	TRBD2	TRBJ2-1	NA	TGTGCCACCGGGACTAGCGGGGGTGAGCAGTTCTTC	CATGTSGGEQFF
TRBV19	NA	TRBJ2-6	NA	TGTGCCAGTAAGCTTTCAGGGGTTGGCTCTGGGGCCAACGTCCTGACTTTC	CASKLSGVGSGANVLTF
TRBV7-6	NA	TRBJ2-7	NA	TGTGCCAGCAGCGTGGACAGTTCCTACGAGCAGTACTTC	CASSVDSSYEQYF
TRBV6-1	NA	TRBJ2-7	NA	TGTGCCAGCAGTGACGGCTCCTACGAGCAGTACTTC	CASSDGSYEQYF
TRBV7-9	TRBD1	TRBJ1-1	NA	TGTGCCAGCAGCCCAGACAGGGGAACCATGAACACTGAAGCTTTCTTT	CASSPDRGTMNTEAFF
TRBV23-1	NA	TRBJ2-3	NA	TGCGCCAGCATCCAACAGGGAGATACGCAGTATTTT	CASIQQGDTQYF
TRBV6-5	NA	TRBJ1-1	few	TGTGCCAGCATCAGGAACACTGAAGCTTTCTTT	CASIRNTEAFF
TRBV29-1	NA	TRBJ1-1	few	TGCAGCGTTGAGGGACACGTTGAAGCTTTCTTT	CSVEGHVEAFF
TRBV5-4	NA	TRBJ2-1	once	TGTGCCAGCAGCTCGGAGAATGCCAACAATGAGCAGTTCTTC	CASSSENANNEQFF
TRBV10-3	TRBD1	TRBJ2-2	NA	TGTGCCATCAGTGTCTCCCAGGGGGCCGGCGGGGAGCTGTTTTTT	CAISVSQGAGGELFF
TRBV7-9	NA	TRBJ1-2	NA	TGTGCCAGCAGTTATTGGGGGGAGAGTCGGTTTGGCTACACCTTC	CASSYWGESRFGYTF
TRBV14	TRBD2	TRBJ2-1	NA	TGTGCCAGCAGCCGGGGACTAGCGAGCTCCTACAATGAGCAGTTCTTC	CASSRGLASSYNEQFF
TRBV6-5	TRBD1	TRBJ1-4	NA	TGTGCCAGCAGGAACACAGGGGGTAATGAAAAACTGTTTTTT	CASRNTGGNEKLFF
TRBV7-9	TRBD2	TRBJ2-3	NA	TGTGCCAGCAGCTTTAGACCACTAGCGATCTTCACAGATACGCAGTATTTT	CASSFRPLAIFTDTQYF
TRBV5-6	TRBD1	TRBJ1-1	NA	TGTGCCAGCAGCTTGGCCTCGGGGACAGGGATCCTTAACACTGAAGCTTTCTTT	CASSLASGTGILNTEAFF
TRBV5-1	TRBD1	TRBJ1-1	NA	TGCGCCAGCAGCTTGGTTGAGTGGACAGGGCATACTGAAGCTTTCTTT	CASSLVEWTGHTEAFF
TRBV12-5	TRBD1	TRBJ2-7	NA	TGTGCTAGTGACCTCACCGGGACAGGGTCCGAGCAGTACTTC	CASDLTGTGSEQYF
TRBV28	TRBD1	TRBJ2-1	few	TGTGCCAGCAACTCGGGACAGGGGAGCCCATGGAGCTCCTACAATGAGCAGTTCTTC	CASNSGQGSPWSSYNEQFF
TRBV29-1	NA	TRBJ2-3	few	TGCAGCGTTGGCCCCCCAGGCAGCACAGATACGCAGTATTTT	CSVGPPGSTDTQYF
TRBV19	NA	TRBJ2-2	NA	TGTGCCACCAGGGGACGGAACGGGGAGCTGTTTTTT	CATRGRNGELFF
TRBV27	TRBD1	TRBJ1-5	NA	TGTGCCAGCAGTGGTGGGACAGGGGGCAATCAGCCCCAGCATTTT	CASSGGTGGNQPQHF
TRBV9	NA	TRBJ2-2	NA	TGTGCCAGCAGCCCCACGAGGGCCAACACCGGGGAGCTGTTTTTT	CASSPTRANTGELFF
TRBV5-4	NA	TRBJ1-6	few	TGTGCCAGCAGCGCCCCGGGACTGAATTCACCCCTCCACTTT	CASSAPGLNSPLHF
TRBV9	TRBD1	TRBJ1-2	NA	TGTGCCAGCAGTGCCGGGACAGCTTATGGCTACACCTTC	CASSAGTAYGYTF